These 8 T cell receptor beta chains were sequenced from one sample in a study of blood T cells in healthy people across ages. Then a second PCR, running about 6 to 12 cycles, was carried out with a sample-barcoded 5' primer and a J-beta primer mix. MiXCR, applied by TCRdb to the 5' RACE reads, yields one record per CDR3 protein. The sample shows a few hundred thousand distinct CDR3 sequences, 27% of them seen only once. The sample taken for sequencing was blood. These receptors came from a woman in her 70s in good health.

The V gene is TRBV7-9, the J gene TRBJ2-7; 7 nucleotides agree with TRBD2. There are 15 residues in the CDR3. The germline gives CDR1 SEHNR, CDR2 FQNEAQ (reference sequence). V lost 3 bases, J lost 5 bases, and 10 bases stayed unmatched. The CDR3 here is CASSFGSGGGNEQYF. The DNA of the CDR3 is TGTGCCAGCAGCTTTGGTTCCGGCGGGGGAAACGAGCAGTACTTC.

This clonotype was counted a few times. Compared with germline, one end of the junction differs, possibly owing to a read error. The V gene is TRBV4-3, the J gene TRBJ2-2; 9 nucleotides align to TRBD2. The CDR3 has 20 residues. The germline V gene encodes CDR1 LGHNA and CDR2 YSLEER. Written as DNA, the CDR3 is TGCGCCTGCAGCCACATCGCCATGGGAGGCGGGGGGGCCGTCACCGGGGAGCTGTTTTTT. This codes for CACSHIAMGGGGAVTGELFF.

At least ten counts were recorded for this clonotype. This chain joins TRBV4-3 and TRBJ1-4, with D unclear. Germline CDR1 is LGHNA and CDR2 is YSLEER. The V and J ends lost 0 bases and 3 bases respectively, with 17 bases between them. There are 18 residues in the CDR3. The CDR3, as DNA: TGCGCCAGCAGCCAAGATCAGAGGGTGCGAACTGCTAATGAAAAACTGTTTTTT. Translated: CASSQDQRVRTANEKLFF.

This clonotype was found a few times. The J gene is TRBJ1-1, the V gene TRBV30; TRBD1 matches at 7 bases. CDR1 GTSNPN and CDR2 SVGIG come from the germline V gene (reference sequence). V shed 2 bases and J 3 bases; nucleotides not matched to a gene: 0. The CDR3 sequence is 12 residues long. The CDR3 nucleotides read TGTGCCTGGAGTCAGGGGGACACTGAAGCTTTCTTT. Encoded protein: CAWSQGDTEAFF.

V usage is TRBV5-1 and J usage is TRBJ2-5, with D possibly being TRBD1 or TRBD2 (5 bases each). The CDR3 covers 14 residues. Trimming shortened V by 0 bases and J by 2 bases, and 8 bases separated the two germline ends. CDR1 SGHRS and CDR2 YFSETQ come from the germline V gene. The CDR3 DNA reads as TGCGCCAGCAGCTTGGGGGACGTACAAGAGACCCAGTACTTC. It translates to CASSLGDVQETQYF.

This clonotype was counted only a few times. This sequence joins TRBV7-9 and TRBJ1-2, with 8 positions matching TRBD1. Germline V gene lookup returns CDR1 SEHNR and CDR2 FQNEAQ (reference sequence). The junction had 23 bases not matched to a gene; V was cut back by 4 bases and J by 4 bases. The CDR3 loop spans 20 amino acids. CDR3 protein: CASSSLGSFVGRGQGYGYTF. The CDR3 bases are TGTGCCAGCAGCTCACTCGGTTCCTTCGTGGGCAGGGGGCAAGGCTATGGCTACACCTTC.

About this clonotype itself: The junction and the germline gene differ at one end; a read error may be behind it. This chain connects TRBV7-9 to TRBJ1-6; unclear D gene. Germline V gives CDR1 SEHNR, CDR2 FQNEAQ (reference sequence). This CDR3 is 15 amino acids long. CDR3 residues: CVSSLVSEANSPLHF. The DNA of the CDR3 is TGTGTCAGCAGCTTGGTTAGTGAGGCCAATTCACCCCTCCACTTT.

The chain uses TRBV6-2 or TRBV6-3 and TRBJ2-7; 8 bases map to TRBD2. Unmatched junction bases numbered 15, after V lost 10 bases and J lost 7 bases. Germline lookup yields CDR1 MNHEY and CDR2 SVGEGT. The CDR3 loop spans 14 amino acids. The CDR3 DNA reads TGTGCCACTCGAGGGGGGACTAGTCCTTTGGAGCAGTACTTC. It is translated as CATRGGTSPLEQYF.